The source of this TCR beta chain is a study of shared T cell receptors in the human thymus (dated by TCRdb to the early 2020s). Regarding the complete study: The study examined how self-reactive, shared T-cell receptor alpha chains are generated in the human thymus.

The CDR3 spans 16 residues, from the cysteine through the phenylalanine. Just the 48-base CDR3 DNA is kept, in frame starting at base 1. V has 5 bases trimmed and J has 2 bases trimmed; junction bases matching no gene number 9. In the germline V gene (reference sequence), CDR1 corresponds to SEHNR and CDR2 to FQNEAQ. Receptors were amplified or captured by the immunoSEQ multiplex PCR assay. Not all clones reach the TCRdb copy of this immuneACCESS table, which keeps in-frame sequences only. Checked studies attribute under half of the gap to unresolved V genes and leave the rest unexplained. This sample gives hundreds of thousands of clones in total; 70% to 90% of them show up just once. Clones ranked in the top ten supply 0.009% to 0.0095% of the sample. Note on this clone: The clone's antigen remains unknown. No base quality values were provided; no much bigger clone lies one nucleotide off.

The sample was also linked to a second study, of human thymus T cells. The second paper states: In Finland, the donors were immunologically healthy infants who were having open corrective cardiac surgery for congenital heart defects. Thymus tissue was obtained as surgical resects removed during corrective cardiac surgery. V and J gene segment usage appeared biased in both thymic and peripheral blood repertoires. According to the related research, thymic TCR repertoires were highly overlapping among unrelated individuals. The study characterized TCR alpha and beta repertoires from under ten infant thymus samples and a few related peripheral blood samples. Donor ages ranged from roughly 6 to 250 days, and the cohort comprised about six male and two female infants. Thymocytes were mechanically released from the tissue and were stored as pellets of about 8.5-31 million cells at -70 degrees C. Genomic DNA was extracted from frozen cell pellets with a QIAsymphony instrument. The immunoSEQ multiplex PCR assay was used to amplify the TCRB and TCRAD loci from a standardized quantity of quality-controlled genomic DNA. The amplicons covered the V(D)J region and were long enough to include the CDR3 and to identify the V and J genes. Amplicon sequencing was performed on an Illumina platform through the commercial immunoSEQ service. Primer bias and sequencing errors were corrected using previously described methods, and TCRAD and TCRB definitions followed the IMGT database. The repertoires were analysed using immunoSEQ Analyzer 3.0 and VDJTools for basic statistics, V/J segment usage, diversity estimates, rarefaction and pairwise overlap. Diversity was estimated using the Chao1, ChaoE, Efron-Thisted, Shannon and inverse Simpson indices, and was also estimated on datasets down-sampled to the size of the smallest sample. Repertoire overlap used strict matching of CDR3 nucleotide sequence, V gene and J gene, with Jaccard-based multidimensional scaling clustering. Thymus samples yielded on average around 850,000 unique TCRB clonotypes, compared with roughly 80,000 from blood samples.

The specimen sequenced was thymocytes. The chain was built from TRBV7-9 and TRBJ2-1; a stretch of 7 junction bases matches TRBD2. This TCR was recovered from a boy under two years old with a congenital heart defect. Donor details come from another sample of the same person, matched by shared clones. The nucleotides read TGTGCCAGCAGCCAACAGCAACTAGCGCCCTACAATGAGCAGTTCTTC. This translates into CASSQQQLAPYNEQFF.